The 19 T cell receptor beta chains below come from one sample, sequenced in a study of T cell repertoires in cytomegalovirus infection. TCRdb fed the reads into MiXCR, producing one record per CDR3 protein. The top ten hold just under 3% of the sample, which has some 180,000 distinct CDR3 sequences, roughly a fifth seen once. The sample consisted of PBMCs. All receptors come from a human donor in good health (CMV status not recorded). Some clones in this sample may be carry-over from other donors' samples.

The rearrangement uses TRBV19 and TRBJ2-2; tentative D call: TRBD2 (5 bases). Per germline, CDR1 LNHDA and CDR2 SQIVND (reference sequence). The V gene lost 2 bases and the J gene lost 5 bases, with 6 bases spanning the gap. This CDR3 has 13 amino acids. CDR3 region: CASSIRETGELFF. The CDR3 bases are TGTGCCAGTAGTATACGGGAAACCGGGGAGCTGTTTTTT.

The table lists this clonotype with many counts. The chain has TRBV12-3 or TRBV12-4 and TRBJ1-5; D perhaps matches TRBD1 (6 bases). The V gene lost 1 base and the J gene lost 4 bases, with 11 bases spanning the gap. The CDR3 loop spans 15 amino acids. As DNA, the CDR3 is TGTGCCAGCAGTTTAGTTCCAGGGGATAATCAGCCCCAGCATTTT. Translated, it gives CASSLVPGDNQPQHF.

In its sample, this clonotype was seen a few times. The CDR3 region is CASSLPPGREYQETQYF. CDR3 coding DNA: TGTGCCAGCAGTTTACCTCCTGGCAGGGAGTACCAAGAGACCCAGTACTTC. The chain combines TRBV28 with TRBJ2-5, with D perhaps TRBD1 or TRBD2 (5 bases each). Germline V gene lookup returns CDR1 MDHEN and CDR2 SYDVKM. Trimming left V 2 bases short and J 0 bases short, with 16 bases between. CDR3 length: 17 amino acids.

The gene calls are TRBV7-2 and TRBJ1-1; D gene ambiguous. The CDR3 is 14 amino acids. The V gene's germline CDR1 is SGHTA and CDR2 FQGNSA. Trimming cost V 3 bases and J 4 bases, with 12 bases left between them. The CDR3 nucleotides read TGTGCCAGCAGCTTCTCGAATCTGAGCACTGAAGCTTTCTTT. Its protein is CASSFSNLSTEAFF.

V usage is TRBV15 and J usage is TRBJ2-1; weak D call: TRBD2 (6 bases). V was pared by 4 bases and J by 4 bases, with 8 bases between. CDR1 LNHNV and CDR2 YYDKDF come from the germline V gene (reference sequence). The CDR3 spans 13 residues. The DNA for the CDR3 is TGTGCCACCAGCAAGACTAGTTACAATGAGCAGTTCTTC. It translates to CATSKTSYNEQFF.

The table lists this clonotype with many counts. The gene calls are TRBV7-2 and TRBJ2-1; TRBD2 matches at 12 bases. This CDR3 has 17 residues. Germline lookup yields CDR1 SGHTA and CDR2 FQGNSA. V lost 5 bases, J lost 4 bases, and 9 bases stayed unmatched. CDR3 amino acids: CASSTGSGLAGYNEQFF. CDR3 coding DNA: TGTGCCAGCAGCACAGGGTCCGGACTAGCGGGGTACAATGAGCAGTTCTTC.

V gene TRBV28 combines with J gene TRBJ2-7, with a possible D match to TRBD2 (7 bases). Germline values: CDR1 MDHEN, CDR2 SYDVKM. Trimming stripped 10 bases from V and 6 bases from J, with 22 bases between. The CDR3 is 14 amino acids. In nucleotides, the CDR3 is TGTGCCATCCTGGGGGGGGCCAGACGAACCGAGCAGTACTTC. The encoded protein is CAILGGARRTEQYF.

In its sample, this clonotype was seen a few times. The J gene is TRBJ1-2, the V gene TRBV19; no definite D call. CDR3 length: 12 residues. Germline lookup yields CDR1 LNHDA and CDR2 SQIVND (reference sequence). V was shortened by 7 bases and J by 0 bases, with 6 bases between the two germline ends. CDR3 bases: TGTGCCAGTATGGAGGCTAACTATGGCTACACCTTC. Residues: CASMEANYGYTF.

The chain links TRBV20-1 to TRBJ2-1; D is undetermined. Germline V lookup: CDR1 DFQATT, CDR2 SNEGSKA (reference sequence). The CDR3 is made up of 15 amino acids. Trimming left V 0 bases short and J 2 bases short, with 11 bases between. The CDR3 region has the DNA TGCAGTGCTAGAGAGCGTGGGCGCCCCTACAATGAGCAGTTCTTC. It translates to CSARERGRPYNEQFF.

The chain recombines TRBV11-2 with TRBJ1-2; D call uncertain. V gave up 3 bases and J gave up 1 base, with 15 bases separating them. Germline lookup yields CDR1 SGHAT and CDR2 FQNNGV. This CDR3 contains 16 residues. CDR3 DNA sequence: TGTGCCAGCAGCTTGCGGGGTTGGGAGGATAACTATGGCTACACCTTC. Translation: CASSLRGWEDNYGYTF.

A few counts support this clonotype. This chain links TRBV2 with TRBJ2-7; D may match TRBD1 or TRBD2 (5 bases each). The V gene lost 4 bases and the J gene lost 3 bases, with 16 bases spanning the gap. The CDR3 runs 15 residues. Looked up from germline, CDR1 is SNHLY and CDR2 is FYNNEI. The CDR3 nucleotides are TGTGCCAGCAGTGGTACGGGGACCGGCGGCTACGAGCAGTACTTC. Encoded protein: CASSGTGTGGYEQYF.

This clonotype was detected only a few times. This chain joins TRBV19 and TRBJ1-5, with D possibly being TRBD1 (5 bases). This CDR3 is 15 amino acids long. V was shortened by 2 bases and J by 2 bases, with 10 bases between the two germline ends. CDR1 is LNHDA and CDR2 is SQIVND in the germline V gene (reference sequence). The CDR3 protein is CASSILGVGNQPQHF. For the CDR3, the DNA is TGTGCCAGTAGTATACTGGGGGTCGGCAATCAGCCCCAGCATTTT.

The V gene is TRBV28, the J gene TRBJ1-3; D gene unclear. Germline V CDR1 and CDR2: MDHEN, SYDVKM. Trimming removed 5 bases from V and 0 bases from J, with 17 bases in between. The CDR3 loop spans 17 amino acids. CDR3: CASSGRHTQYSGNTIYF. CDR3 nucleotides: TGTGCCAGCAGTGGGAGACATACGCAGTACTCTGGAAACACCATATATTTT.

J is TRBJ2-1 and V is TRBV7-6; 8 nucleotides line up with TRBD2. The germline gives CDR1 SGHVS, CDR2 FNYEAQ. The junction had 9 bases not matched to a gene; V was cut back by 5 bases and J by 9 bases. The CDR3 consists of 14 residues. In nucleotides, the CDR3 is TGTGCCAGCAGCCCTCGACTAGCGAGGGGTGAGCAGTTCTTC. Protein: CASSPRLARGEQFF.

The chain employs TRBV11-2 and TRBJ2-1; D is uncertain. Trimming cost V 6 bases and J 9 bases, with 15 bases left between them. The germline gives CDR1 SGHAT, CDR2 FQNNGV. CDR3 length: 13 amino acids. DNA for the CDR3: TGTGCCAGCAGACGCACTGGGTATCCTGAGCAGTTCTTC. Protein product: CASRRTGYPEQFF. Variable domain in full (rest from reference TRBV11-2 and TRBJ2-1): EAGVAQSPRYKIIEKRQSVAFWCNPISGHATLYWYQQILGQGPKLLIQFQNNGVVDDSQLPKDRFSAERLKGVDSTLKIQPAKLEDSAVYLCASRRTGYPEQFFGPGTRLTVL.

This clonotype was detected many times. V and J are TRBV28 and TRBJ2-7; 11 nucleotides line up with TRBD1. This CDR3 is 14 amino acids long. Germline lookup yields CDR1 MDHEN and CDR2 SYDVKM. V lost 6 bases, J lost 7 bases, and 8 bases stayed unmatched. The CDR3 coding sequence is TGTGCCAGCAGAGGGACAGGGGGTCAGCCTGAGCAGTACTTC. Translation: CASRGTGGQPEQYF.

This clonotype was seen a handful of times. The V gene is TRBV6-2 or TRBV6-3, the J gene TRBJ1-2; TRBD1 matches at 8 bases. Unmatched junction bases numbered 15, after V lost 6 bases and J lost 6 bases. Germline CDR1 and CDR2: MNHEY and SVGEGT. This CDR3 has 16 amino acids. The CDR3 nucleotides read TGTGCCAGCAGCTCCTCAATAGACGGACAGGGAAATGGCTACACCTTC. Its translation: CASSSSIDGQGNGYTF.

The V and J genes are TRBV20-1 and TRBJ1-6; 8 nucleotides agree with TRBD1. The CDR3 length is 14 residues. The V gene end was trimmed by 2 bases and the J gene end by 9 bases; junction bases not matched to a gene: 6. Germline lookup yields CDR1 DFQATT and CDR2 SNEGSKA (reference sequence). The CDR3 region is CSARPQGAASPLHF. The CDR3 coding sequence is TGCAGTGCTAGACCCCAGGGGGCAGCTTCACCCCTCCACTTT.

This clonotype was counted between two and nine times. This sequence joins TRBV18 and TRBJ2-1; 10 positions agree with TRBD2. This CDR3 region has 17 residues. The germline gives CDR1 KGHSH, CDR2 LQKENI. After removal of 0 bases from V and 11 bases from J, the junction contained 13 bases not matched to a gene. CDR3 protein: CASSPPLRLAGGSQQFF. CDR3 nucleotides: TGTGCCAGCTCACCACCTCTTAGACTAGCGGGTGGATCTCAGCAGTTCTTC.